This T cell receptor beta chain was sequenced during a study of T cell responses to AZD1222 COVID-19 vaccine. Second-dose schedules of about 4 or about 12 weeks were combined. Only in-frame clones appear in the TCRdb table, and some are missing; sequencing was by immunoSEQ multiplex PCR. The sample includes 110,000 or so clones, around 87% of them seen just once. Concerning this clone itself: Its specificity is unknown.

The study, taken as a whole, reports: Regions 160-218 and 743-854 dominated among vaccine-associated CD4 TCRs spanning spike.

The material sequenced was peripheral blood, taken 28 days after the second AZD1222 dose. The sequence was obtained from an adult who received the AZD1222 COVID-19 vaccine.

CDR3 nucleotides: TGTGCCAGCAGCTCGGCCGAACCCAGGGCGCCCCAGCATTTT. This gives the protein CASSSAEPRAPQHF. The V and J genes are TRBV7-2 and TRBJ1-5; maybe TRBD1 (5 bases). V lost 4 bases and J 9 bases, leaving 16 bases between the germline ends. The CDR3 has 14 amino acids. Germline V gene sequence: CDR1 SGHTA, CDR2 FQGNSA. Together with reference TRBV7-2 and TRBJ1-5, the CDR3 gives the full variable domain: GAGVSQSPSNKVTEKGKDVELRCDPISGHTALYWYRQSLGQGLEFLIYFQGNSAPDKSGLPSDRFSAERTGGSVSTLTIQRTQQEDSAVYLCASSSAEPRAPQHFGDGTRLSIL.